The T cell receptor beta chain described here comes from a study of T cell responses to AZD1222 COVID-19 vaccine. As for the study in general: Researchers grouped second doses given at about 4 or about 12 weeks into one pool.

Germline loops: CDR1 LGHDT, CDR2 YNNKEL (reference sequence). The CDR3 has 15 amino acids. V lost 1 base, J lost 3 bases, and 12 bases lay in between. For this clone: Its cognate antigen is unknown.

Findings and limits, study-wide: Spike-specific TCR depth and breadth grew after two AZD1222 doses.

TCRdb's table, derived via immunoSEQ multiplex PCR, lists solely in-frame clones and lacks some. The repertoire includes some 120,000 clones, 80% to 90% of them detected once, and 1.5% to 2% sits in the top ten. The TCR comes from an adult in good health. The chain couples TRBV3-1 (or the pseudogene TRBV3-2) to TRBJ2-5; TRBD1 might be the D (5 bases). The input for sequencing was peripheral blood, taken on day 0 of AZD1222 vaccination. The CDR3 nucleotides read TGTGCCAGCAGCCAAGCAGGGTTTGGGGAAGAGACCCAGTACTTC. Encoded protein: CASSQAGFGEETQYF.